Sequencing of this T cell receptor beta chain was carried out in a study of blood T cell repertoires in COVID-19. In the study overall: Acute and convalescent COVID-19 specimens originated in the United States, Italy and Spain.

Method: immunoSEQ multiplex PCR; TCRdb's copy keeps in-frame clones and lacks some. The sample records around 300,000 clones, roughly nine tenths being singletons. The germline V gene encodes CDR1 LGHDT and CDR2 YNNKEL (reference sequence). V lost 3 bases, J lost 3 bases, and 15 bases lay in between. This CDR3 has 15 amino acids. The origin of this receptor is a woman aged 25-40 years with COVID-19, enrolled during active disease. J is TRBJ2-7 and V is TRBV3-1 (or the pseudogene TRBV3-2), with D maybe TRBD1 (5 bases). The specimen was peripheral blood. The chain's CDR3 is CASSQGPSPVYEQYF. The DNA for the CDR3 is TGTGCCAGCAGCCAGGGGCCTTCACCCGTCTACGAGCAGTACTTC.